These 27 T cell receptor beta chains were all obtained from the same sample, sequenced in a study of T cell repertoires in cytomegalovirus infection (dated by TCRdb to about 2019). Sequencing instrument: Illumina HiSeq 1500. In-frame beta chains were kept once TCRdb had trimmed the public reads at Q25 with fastp and called clones with MiXCR. Rows matching on CDR3 protein sequence are summarized as one entry with the most common DNA and genes. Recorded for this sample are about 180,000 distinct CDR3 sequences; around 15% of them occurred a single time. The biggest ten clones account for 25% to 30% of the sample. The sequenced sample was PBMCs. These receptors all come from a human donor in good health (CMV status not recorded). Some clones in this sample may be carry-over from other donors' samples.

This clonotype came up a few times. This chain links TRBV2 with TRBJ2-3; 9 nucleotides align to TRBD1. CDR3 length: 12 residues. Germline V gene data show CDR1 as SNHLY and CDR2 as FYNNEI. Trimming took 8 bases from V and 7 from J; bases not matched to a gene: 4. CDR3: CASAGQGYTQYF. CDR3 in DNA: TGTGCCAGCGCCGGACAGGGGTATACGCAGTATTTT.

The chain couples TRBV20-1 to TRBJ1-4, with 8 bases that match TRBD1. CDR1 is DFQATT, CDR2 SNEGSKA, per germline (reference sequence). The length of the CDR3 is 13 residues. With 5 bases clipped from V and 7 bases from J, the junction kept 6 bases outside the gene matches. The CDR3 is CSALGQGGEKLFF. DNA of the CDR3: TGCAGTGCTCTAGGACAGGGAGGTGAAAAACTGTTTTTT.

The sample holds a few counts of this clonotype. V gene TRBV6-5 combines with J gene TRBJ2-1, with D possibly matching TRBD1 (6 bases). Trimming cost V 7 bases and J 8 bases, with 9 bases left between them. Per the germline V gene, CDR1 is MNHEY and CDR2 is SVGAGI. The CDR3 contains 11 residues. CDR3 sequence: CASKQGYEQFF. The CDR3 nucleotides read TGTGCCAGCAAACAGGGATATGAGCAGTTCTTC.

The sample holds many counts of this clonotype. The chain couples TRBV5-1 to TRBJ1-1; no definite D call. V lost 0 bases and J lost 7, with 7 bases in between. Germline CDR1 is SGHRS and CDR2 is YFSETQ. This CDR3 has 12 amino acids. The CDR3 DNA is TGCGCCAGCAGCTTGGCCGGCATTGAAGCTTTCTTT. As protein: CASSLAGIEAFF.

Many counts were recorded for this clonotype. The rearrangement joins TRBV4-1 to TRBJ1-2, with a tentative D call TRBD1 (5 bases). The V end lost 1 base, the J end lost 3 bases, and 18 bases lay between the germline ends. Germline assignment: CDR1 MGHRA and CDR2 YSYEKL. CDR3 length: 17 amino acids. The CDR3 sequence is CASSQGGGPPGDYGYTF. As DNA, the CDR3 is TGCGCCAGCAGCCAAGGGGGAGGACCGCCGGGGGACTATGGCTACACCTTC.

The chain has TRBV25-1 and TRBJ2-3, with 7 bases identical to TRBD1. CDR3 length: 16 amino acids. Germline CDR1 reads MGHDK; CDR2 reads SYGVNS. The ends lost 3 bases at V and 4 bases at J; junction bases unmatched: 10. In DNA, the CDR3 is TGTGCCAGCAGTGACACCGGGACAGCAGTCTCAGATACGCAGTATTTT. Its protein is CASSDTGTAVSDTQYF.

The chain recombines TRBV7-6 with TRBJ1-3; perhaps TRBD1 as D (6 bases). V was clipped by 9 bases and J by 4 bases, with 13 bases between them. CDR3 length equals 13 residues. Germline assignment: CDR1 SGHVS and CDR2 FNYEAQ. This CDR3 reads CASAQGPGNTIYF. The CDR3 DNA reads TGTGCCAGTGCCCAGGGGCCAGGAAACACCATATATTTT.

The CDR3 is CAWTRTGRGYTF. Here the CDR3 DNA reads TGTGCCTGGACCCGGACAGGGCGTGGCTACACCTTC. This chain links TRBV30 with TRBJ1-2; 8 bases are shared with TRBD1. CDR3 length: 12 residues. Germline CDR1 reads GTSNPN; CDR2 reads SVGIG (reference sequence). Losses at the gene ends were 4 bases for V and 7 bases for J; bases not matched to a gene: 5. Based on the CDR3 plus reference TRBV30 and TRBJ1-2, the full variable domain is SQTIHQWPATLVQPVGSPLSLECTVEGTSNPNLYWYRQAAGRGLQLLFYSVGIGQISSEVPQNLSASRPQDRQFILSSKKLLLSDSGFYLCAWTRTGRGYTFGSGTRLTVV.

This clonotype was detected only a few times. The V and J genes are TRBV29-1 and TRBJ1-3, with no clear D. Germline CDR1 SQVTM, CDR2 ANQGSEA. V was trimmed by 7 bases and J by 0 bases, leaving 10 bases between them. The CDR3 contains 13 residues. CDR3 in amino acids: CSATKSSGNTIYF. For the CDR3, the DNA is TGCAGCGCGACAAAGAGCTCTGGAAACACCATATATTTT.

In this sample, this clonotype turned up many times. The chain joins TRBV7-2 to TRBJ2-3, with D possibly called TRBD1 or TRBD2 (5 bases each). The V gene's germline CDR1 is SGHTA and CDR2 FQGNSA. This CDR3 comprises 14 residues. V lost 5 bases and J 2 bases, leaving 11 bases between the germline ends. The CDR3 reads CASSRGVTTDTQYF. The DNA of the CDR3 is TGTGCCAGCAGCCGGGGCGTCACCACAGATACGCAGTATTTT. Drawing the rest from reference TRBV7-2 and TRBJ2-3, the complete variable domain is GAGVSQSPSNKVTEKGKDVELRCDPISGHTALYWYRQSLGQGLEFLIYFQGNSAPDKSGLPSDRFSAERTGGSVSTLTIQRTQQEDSAVYLCASSRGVTTDTQYFGPGTRLTVL.

The genes are TRBV5-1 and TRBJ2-1; 7 bases map to TRBD1. Germline V gene data show CDR1 as SGHRS and CDR2 as YFSETQ. The CDR3 is 13 amino acids. Germline trimming cut 4 bases from V and 8 bases from J; bases unmatched to any gene: 6. CDR3 sequence reads: CASSPVGGYEQFF. As DNA, the CDR3 is TGCGCCAGCAGCCCCGTAGGGGGCTATGAGCAGTTCTTC.

This clonotype was seen at least ten times. CDR3 DNA: TGTGCCAGCAGTTTAAAACGAGGGAGGGCCTATCAGGACACGCAGTATTTT. It specifies CASSLKRGRAYQDTQYF. V gene TRBV28 combines with J gene TRBJ2-3, with 7 bases that match TRBD2. This CDR3 is built from 17 residues. After removal of 2 bases from V and 9 bases from J, the junction contained 17 bases not matched to a gene. Germline assignment: CDR1 MDHEN and CDR2 SYDVKM.

This clonotype was detected ten times or more. The junction does not match germline at one end; this may be a read error. The CDR3, as DNA: TGTGCTAGCAGCGTCCACTTACAGGGGAACGAGCAGTACTTC. Translation: CASSVHLQGNEQYF. This chain uses TRBV7-7 with TRBJ2-7, with TRBD1 identical over 7 bases. The germline CDR1 and CDR2 sequences are SSHAT and FNYEAQ (reference sequence). CDR3 length: 14 residues.

Concerning this clonotype itself: Compared with germline, one end of the junction differs, possibly owing to a read error. CDR3 coding DNA: TGTGCCAGCAGCCAAGAGACCTTAGCCTACGGGCAGTACTTC. Its protein is CASSQETLAYGQYF. The chain combines TRBV4-2 with TRBJ2-7; D not certain. Germline CDR1 and CDR2: LGHNA and YNFKEQ. The CDR3 contains 14 residues.

This clonotype was recorded a few times. The chain recombines TRBV10-3 with TRBJ2-7; 7 bases agree with TRBD1. The V segment lost 3 bases and the J segment 6 bases; nucleotides outside the gene matches: 8. From germline, CDR1 is ENHRY and CDR2 SYGVKD. This CDR3 has 14 amino acids. The CDR3 protein is CAISEDRALSEQYF. The CDR3 DNA reads TGTGCCATCAGTGAAGACAGGGCTCTTAGCGAGCAGTACTTC.

This clonotype was detected ten times or more. The chain employs TRBV7-9 and TRBJ1-3, with 9 nucleotides matching TRBD1. The CDR3 has 14 amino acids. V gave up 4 bases and J gave up 2 bases; unmatched junction bases: 0. Looked up from germline, CDR1 is SEHNR and CDR2 is FQNEAQ (reference sequence). CDR3 nucleotides: TGTGCCAGCAGCTGGACAGGGGCTGGAAACACCATATATTTT. Protein sequence: CASSWTGAGNTIYF. Based on the CDR3 plus reference TRBV7-9 and TRBJ1-3, the full variable domain is DTGVSQNPRHKITKRGQNVTFRCDPISEHNRLYWYRQTLGQGPEFLTYFQNEAQLEKSRLLSDRFSAERPKGSFSTLEIQRTEQGDSAMYLCASSWTGAGNTIYFGEGSWLTVV.

This clonotype turned up a few times. The chain links TRBV6-1 to TRBJ2-1; possibly TRBD2 for D (6 bases). The germline CDR1 and CDR2 sequences are MNHNS and SASEGT. V was trimmed by 7 bases and J by 8 bases, leaving 18 bases between them. This CDR3 is built from 14 residues. The CDR3 DNA is TGTGCCAGCACAACCGGGACTTCTTGGGATGAGCAGTTCTTC. Translating gives CASTTGTSWDEQFF.

The chain links TRBV6-2 or TRBV6-3 to TRBJ2-4; no reliable D call. V was clipped by 6 bases and J by 1 base, with 13 bases between them. CDR3 length: 15 amino acids. Looked up from germline, CDR1 is MNHEY and CDR2 is SVGEGT. The CDR3 bases are TGTGCCAGCAGGGGCAGCAAGGCGGCCAAAAACATTCAGTACTTC. Amino acids: CASRGSKAAKNIQYF.

This clonotype was seen a few times. The V call is TRBV18, the J call TRBJ1-1, with D maybe TRBD1 (5 bases). V lost 3 bases, J lost 7 bases, and 18 bases lay in between. The CDR3 consists of 15 residues. The germline V gene has CDR1 KGHSH and CDR2 LQKENI. CDR3 in DNA: TGTGCCAGCTCACCTATCGATGGGGGGGAGAGTGAAGCTTTCTTT. Translation: CASSPIDGGESEAFF.

The sample holds many counts of this clonotype. This chain joins TRBV7-2 and TRBJ1-5; possibly TRBD1 for D (5 bases). CDR1 SGHTA and CDR2 FQGNSA come from the germline V gene. CDR3 size: 16 residues. The germline V and J ends were trimmed by 1 base and 0 bases, with 10 bases remaining between them. DNA of the CDR3: TGTGCCAGCAGCTTAGAATCGGGGCCTAGCAATCAGCCCCAGCATTTT. This translates into CASSLESGPSNQPQHF.

This clonotype has at least ten counts. For the CDR3, the DNA is TGTGCCAGCAGCTTAGGAAGGGGCACTAATGAAAAACTGTTTTTT. It is translated as CASSLGRGTNEKLFF. The gene calls are TRBV7-9 and TRBJ1-4; perhaps TRBD1 as D (5 bases). CDR1 and CDR2 (germline): SEHNR, FQNEAQ (reference sequence). V lost 1 base to trimming and J lost 2 bases, with 8 bases between them. The CDR3 totals 15 residues.

This clonotype was recorded at least ten times. The V and J genes are TRBV7-8 and TRBJ2-7, with D perhaps given as TRBD1 or TRBD2 (5 bases each). Germline CDR1 reads SGHVS; CDR2 reads FQNEAQ. Trimming cost V 5 bases and J 5 bases, with 7 bases left between them. The CDR3 spans 11 residues. The CDR3 reads CASSEGHEQYF. In nucleotides, the CDR3 is TGTGCCAGCAGCGAGGGGCACGAGCAGTACTTC.

This clonotype was recorded a few times. The rearrangement links TRBV14 to TRBJ1-2, with 7 nucleotides matching TRBD1. The junction had 12 bases not matched to a gene; V was cut back by 4 bases and J by 7 bases. CDR1 and CDR2 from the germline V gene are SGHDN and FVKESK. The CDR3 has 15 residues. The CDR3 reads CASSLSGTADSGYTF. The CDR3 region has the DNA TGTGCCAGCAGCCTCTCCGGGACAGCCGATTCTGGCTACACCTTC.

The chain uses TRBV7-9 and TRBJ1-3; 8 bases are a match to TRBD1. This CDR3 spans 15 amino acids. Germline V CDR1 and CDR2: SEHNR, FQNEAQ (reference sequence). The V gene end was trimmed by 5 bases and the J gene end by 0 bases; junction bases not matched to a gene: 3. CDR3 coding DNA: TGTGCCAGCAGCGTGGGACAGGCCTCTGGAAACACCATATATTTT. Its protein is CASSVGQASGNTIYF. Full variable domain (outside the CDR3, taken from reference TRBV7-9 and TRBJ1-3): DTGVSQNPRHKITKRGQNVTFRCDPISEHNRLYWYRQTLGQGPEFLTYFQNEAQLEKSRLLSDRFSAERPKGSFSTLEIQRTEQGDSAMYLCASSVGQASGNTIYFGEGSWLTVV.

This clonotype occurred many times. J is TRBJ2-3 and V is TRBV28; TRBD2 matches at 12 bases. The CDR3 runs to 15 residues. Germline V gene lookup returns CDR1 MDHEN and CDR2 SYDVKM. J was trimmed by 4 bases and V by 6 bases; bases with no gene match: 5. The DNA of the CDR3 is TGTGCCAGCAGCCGACTAGCGGGAGTGGCAGATACGCAGTATTTT. It translates to CASSRLAGVADTQYF.

At least ten counts were recorded for this clonotype. J is TRBJ2-3 and V is TRBV7-2, with D hard to call. Trimming pared 4 bases from V and 4 bases from J, leaving 12 bases between. The germline V gene encodes CDR1 SGHTA and CDR2 FQGNSA. The length of the CDR3 is 14 residues. CDR3 region: CASSSSFSADTQYF. The CDR3 DNA reads as TGTGCCAGCAGCTCTTCCTTCTCGGCAGATACGCAGTATTTT.

This chain joins TRBV7-2 and TRBJ1-2, with 7 bases lining up with TRBD1. The CDR3 loop spans 16 amino acids. Germline V lookup: CDR1 SGHTA, CDR2 FQGNSA. J lost 2 bases, V lost 1 base, and 7 bases had no gene match. This chain's CDR3 is CASSLDAGGVNYGYTF. The CDR3 region has the DNA TGTGCCAGCAGCTTAGACGCAGGGGGTGTCAACTATGGCTACACCTTC.